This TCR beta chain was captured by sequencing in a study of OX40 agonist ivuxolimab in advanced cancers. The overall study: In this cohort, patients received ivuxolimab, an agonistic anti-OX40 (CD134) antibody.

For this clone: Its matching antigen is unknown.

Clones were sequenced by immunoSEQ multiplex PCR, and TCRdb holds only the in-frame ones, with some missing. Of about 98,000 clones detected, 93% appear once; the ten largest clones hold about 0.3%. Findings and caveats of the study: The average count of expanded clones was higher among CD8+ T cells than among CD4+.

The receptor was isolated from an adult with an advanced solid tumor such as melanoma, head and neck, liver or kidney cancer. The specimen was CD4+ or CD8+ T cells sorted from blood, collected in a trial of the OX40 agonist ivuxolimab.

The CDR3 DNA sequence: TGTGCCTGGAGTAGTAGGGTGCGCCAGCCCCAGCATTTT. Protein product: CAWSSRVRQPQHF. The rearrangement joins TRBV30 to TRBJ1-5, with D unclear. Looked up from germline, CDR1 is GTSNPN and CDR2 is SVGIG (reference sequence). Trimming stripped 2 bases from V and 7 bases from J, with 12 bases between. This CDR3 is 13 amino acids long.